This entry concerns a single T cell receptor (beta chain). Germline lookup yields CDR1 KGHSH and CDR2 LQKENI. Trimming at V came to 1 base and at J to 8 bases, leaving 9 bases not matched to a gene. CDR3 length: 16 residues. Original processing notes: Reference gene primer amplification gave estimated nucleated cell counts. The table came from immunoSEQ multiplex PCR; TCRdb's copy has only in-frame clones and leaves some out. Clone size and V and J calls were adopted from that table, with D and trimming inferred from the DNA. Of some 170,000 clones listed, over 80% are singletons. The sample originates from a study of blood T cell repertoires in COVID-19. Study context: Samples of COVID-19 (acute and convalescent) were obtained from the United States, Italy and Spain. In each case, the material was cDNA or gDNA derived from T cells, B-cell-depleted T cells, or PBMCs.

The sample taken for sequencing was peripheral blood. The sequence was obtained from a woman aged 50 to 65 with acute or convalescent COVID-19. The genes are TRBV18 and TRBJ2-3; 10 positions agree with TRBD2. The CDR3 coding sequence is TGTGCCAGCTCACCACGGGCCGGGACTAGCGACGGTACGCAGTATTTT. Protein sequence: CASSPRAGTSDGTQYF.